The 24 T cell receptor beta chains reported below all come from one sample, sequenced in a study of glioma-infiltrating T cells after dendritic cell vaccination. Some clones are missing from TCRdb's copy, which holds only in-frame ones; the method was immunoSEQ multiplex PCR. This table has 93,000 or so clones, about 79% appearing once. Source: blood, taken before dendritic cell vaccination. The receptors here all came from a human donor with glioblastoma.

The rearrangement uses TRBV15 and TRBJ1-5; TRBD1 might be the D (5 bases). The V end lost 0 bases, the J end lost 5 bases, and 14 bases lay between the germline ends. This CDR3 is 16 amino acids long. CDR1 LNHNV and CDR2 YYDKDF come from the germline V gene (reference sequence). This CDR3 is CATSRDQGGSYQPQHF. CDR3 bases: TGTGCCACCAGCAGAGATCAGGGAGGATCGTATCAGCCCCAGCATTTT.

J is TRBJ2-7 and V is TRBV18; D is unresolved. Per the germline V gene, CDR1 is KGHSH and CDR2 is LQKENI. The V gene lost 3 bases and the J gene lost 3 bases, with 18 bases spanning the gap. This CDR3 region has 16 residues. CDR3 sequence: CASSPYRQASYYEQYF. CDR3 bases: TGTGCCAGCTCACCTTACAGACAAGCTTCATACTACGAGCAGTACTTC.

Written as DNA, the CDR3 is TGTGCCTTCGGGGAGGGCGGAACTAATGAAAAACTGTTTTTT. Amino acids: CAFGEGGTNEKLFF. The rearrangement uses TRBV30 and TRBJ1-4; D remains unclear. Germline-derived CDR1 and CDR2 are GTSNPN and SVGIG (reference sequence). The CDR3 is 14 amino acids. V was cut by 7 bases and J by 1 base, with 13 bases left in between.

In its sample, this clone was seen a few times. J is TRBJ2-1 and V is TRBV6-5; a weak D match, TRBD2 (6 bases). The CDR3 has 13 amino acids. Trimming removed 6 bases at V and 13 bases at J, with 19 bases between. Germline values: CDR1 MNHEY, CDR2 SVGAGI. CDR3 amino acids: CASRTQFTSSQFF. In DNA form, the CDR3 reads TGTGCCAGCAGAACCCAATTCACTAGCTCCCAGTTCTTC.

The gene calls are TRBV5-4 and TRBJ1-2; TRBD1 is a possible D gene (6 bases). Germline V gene data show CDR1 as SGHNT and CDR2 as YYREEE (reference sequence). CDR3 length: 15 residues. V gave up 0 bases and J gave up 6 bases, with 15 bases separating them. CDR3 in amino acids: CASSLEVRGADGYTF. Here the CDR3 DNA reads TGTGCCAGCAGCTTGGAGGTACGGGGGGCGGATGGCTACACCTTC.

V gene TRBV10-3 combines with J gene TRBJ2-1; a possible D gene is TRBD1 (5 bases). Per germline, CDR1 ENHRY and CDR2 SYGVKD. The CDR3 has 13 amino acids. V lost 0 bases, J lost 10 bases, and 10 bases lay in between. CDR3 sequence reads: CAISESWHREQFF. CDR3 sequence (DNA): TGTGCCATCAGTGAGTCCTGGCACAGGGAGCAGTTCTTC.

V gene TRBV28 combines with J gene TRBJ2-7, with D unresolved. Between the trimmed V and J ends, which lost 4 bases and 1 base, there was a span of 14 bases. CDR3 length equals 15 residues. CDR1 is MDHEN, CDR2 SYDVKM, per germline. CDR3 residues: CASSYKPIWSYEQYF. CDR3 nucleotides: TGTGCCAGCAGTTACAAACCGATTTGGTCCTACGAGCAGTACTTC.

The V call is TRBV2, the J call TRBJ1-1; no clear D gene. This CDR3 spans 15 amino acids. V shed 6 bases and J shed 0 bases, with 14 bases lying between them. Per germline, CDR1 SNHLY and CDR2 FYNNEI. The chain's CDR3 is CASRERPRLNTEAFF. As DNA, the CDR3 is TGTGCCAGCAGAGAGAGGCCAAGACTGAACACTGAAGCTTTCTTT.

The V and J genes are TRBV19 and TRBJ1-1; perhaps TRBD1 as D (6 bases). The CDR3 is 13 residues long. From germline, CDR1 is LNHDA and CDR2 SQIVND (reference sequence). The germline V and J ends were trimmed by 3 bases and 4 bases, with 9 bases remaining between them. CDR3 region: CASSILQGTEAFF. The CDR3, as DNA: TGTGCCAGTAGTATTTTACAGGGCACTGAAGCTTTCTTT.

The V call is TRBV18, the J call TRBJ2-3; 7 bases are shared with TRBD2. CDR1 and CDR2 from the germline V gene are KGHSH and LQKENI. The CDR3 runs to 17 residues. V shed 3 bases, J shed 8 bases, and the junction held 17 bases outside the gene matches. The chain's CDR3 is CASSPLPREGFLGTQYF. In DNA, the CDR3 is TGTGCCAGCTCACCCCTCCCGAGGGAGGGGTTCCTAGGTACGCAGTATTTT.

The genes are TRBV2 and TRBJ1-4, with a possible D match to TRBD1 (6 bases). V was trimmed by 5 bases and J by 8 bases, leaving 15 bases between them. The CDR3 runs 14 residues. Germline V lookup: CDR1 SNHLY, CDR2 FYNNEI. CDR3 in DNA: TGTGCCAGCAGTAAACAGGGTGTAGGGGAAAAACTGTTTTTT. Translating gives CASSKQGVGEKLFF.

The chain links TRBV7-9 to TRBJ1-2; tentative D call: TRBD1 (5 bases). Between the trimmed V and J ends, which lost 7 bases and 7 bases, there was a span of 22 bases. The length of the CDR3 is 15 residues. The germline gives CDR1 SEHNR, CDR2 FQNEAQ (reference sequence). Here the CDR3 reads CASNPYGTGGGGYTF. The CDR3 DNA reads as TGTGCCAGCAACCCATACGGGACGGGGGGAGGTGGCTACACCTTC.

The rearrangement uses TRBV6-1 and TRBJ2-7, with TRBD1 matching 8 bases. V dropped 8 bases and J dropped 3; count of bases not matched to a gene: 3. The CDR3 is 12 residues long. Per the germline V gene, CDR1 is MNHNS and CDR2 is SASEGT. The DNA for the CDR3 is TGTGCCAGCCTGGACAGGGTCTACGAGCAGTACTTC. It yields the protein CASLDRVYEQYF.

The rearrangement links TRBV2 to TRBJ2-3, with D unclear. Between the trimmed V and J ends, which lost 2 bases and 0 bases, there was a span of 9 bases. CDR1 and CDR2 from the germline V gene are SNHLY and FYNNEI. CDR3 length: 15 residues. The CDR3 coding sequence is TGTGCCAGCAGTGAACGGCGGATCAGCACAGATACGCAGTATTTT. Translated: CASSERRISTDTQYF.

This chain connects TRBV7-2 to TRBJ1-2; 8 bases line up with TRBD1. The CDR3 is 16 residues long. Trimming cost V 5 bases and J 0 bases; bases outside gene matches: 8. Germline CDR1 and CDR2: SGHTA and FQGNSA. DNA of the CDR3: TGTGCCAGCAGCCAACCCCAGGGGGCATCTAACTATGGCTACACCTTC. Translated: CASSQPQGASNYGYTF.

The chain employs TRBV29-1 and TRBJ2-5; possibly TRBD2 for D (5 bases). Germline V gene lookup returns CDR1 SQVTM and CDR2 ANQGSEA. CDR3 length equals 15 residues. V lost 4 bases and J 5 bases, leaving 20 bases between the germline ends. For the CDR3, the DNA is TGCAGCGTTGGGATCAATTTAGCCCGAGGGGAGACCCAGTACTTC. Protein product: CSVGINLARGETQYF.

This chain links TRBV30 with TRBJ2-5; D not resolved. With 1 base removed from V and 2 bases from J, the gap between germline ends came to 11 bases. The CDR3 sequence is 14 residues long. Germline V gene lookup returns CDR1 GTSNPN and CDR2 SVGIG (reference sequence). The CDR3 region is CAWSETRPQETQYF. For the CDR3, the DNA is TGTGCCTGGAGTGAAACCAGGCCTCAAGAGACCCAGTACTTC.

The CDR3 here is CASSREPTSGINEQFF. CDR3 nucleotides: TGCGCCAGCAGCCGAGAACCAACTAGCGGGATCAATGAGCAGTTCTTC. The chain carries TRBV5-1 and TRBJ2-1, with 10 bases fitting TRBD2. This CDR3 has 16 residues. CDR1 is SGHRS, CDR2 YFSETQ, per germline. The trim removed 4 bases at V and 6 bases at J, leaving 10 bases unmatched.

The rearrangement uses TRBV19 and TRBJ2-7; D ambiguous. This CDR3 is built from 14 residues. The germline CDR1 and CDR2 sequences are LNHDA and SQIVND (reference sequence). V was pared by 5 bases and J by 1 base, with 12 bases between. DNA for the CDR3: TGTGCCAGTAGTCCCTTACTGCCGTCCTACGAGCAGTACTTC. Translation gives CASSPLLPSYEQYF.

This chain joins TRBV7-8 and TRBJ1-1, with unresolved D. V was clipped by 4 bases and J by 9 bases, with 18 bases between them. Germline V gives CDR1 SGHVS, CDR2 FQNEAQ. The CDR3 runs to 14 residues. CDR3: CASSSTPETTQAFF. As DNA, the CDR3 is TGTGCCAGCAGCTCTACTCCCGAGACGACTCAAGCTTTCTTT. Combining the CDR3 with reference TRBV7-8 and TRBJ1-1 gives the whole variable domain GAGVSQSPRYKVAKRGQDVALRCDPISGHVSLFWYQQALGQGPEFLTYFQNEAQLDKSGLPSDRFFAERPEGSVSTLKIQRTQQEDSAVYLCASSSTPETTQAFFGQGTRLTVV.

The CDR3 DNA is TGTGCCAGCGCCCCCCCGGTGACCGGGGAGCTGTTTTTT. Its protein is CASAPPVTGELFF. The chain recombines TRBV28 with TRBJ2-2; D remains unclear. Germline loops: CDR1 MDHEN, CDR2 SYDVKM. Trimming shortened V by 8 bases and J by 5 bases, and 12 bases separated the two germline ends. The CDR3 consists of 13 residues.

The J gene is TRBJ2-5, the V gene TRBV15; TRBD2 aligns across 11 bases. Germline CDR1 reads LNHNV; CDR2 reads YYDKDF (reference sequence). The CDR3 has 18 residues. The V segment lost 5 bases and the J segment 4 bases; nucleotides outside the gene matches: 15. The CDR3 coding sequence is TGTGCCACCAGCCGAAGACTAGCGGGAATAGGCCGGGGAGAGACCCAGTACTTC. Protein product: CATSRRLAGIGRGETQYF.

This chain uses TRBV29-1 with TRBJ2-7, with 8 bases that match TRBD1. Germline values: CDR1 SQVTM, CDR2 ANQGSEA. This CDR3 has 13 amino acids. V shed 4 bases and J 3 bases; nucleotides not matched to a gene: 5. CDR3 residues: CSVVGTGLYEQYF. CDR3 nucleotides: TGCAGCGTTGTTGGGACAGGCCTCTACGAGCAGTACTTC.

The chain carries TRBV5-1 and TRBJ2-5; TRBD1 agrees at 12 bases. This CDR3 spans 17 amino acids. V trimming: 0 bases; J trimming: 5 bases; junction bases outside the gene matches: 8. The germline V gene encodes CDR1 SGHRS and CDR2 YFSETQ. CDR3 sequence (DNA): TGCGCCAGCAGCTTGGCCTGGGGGACAGGGGGCTTCGAGACCCAGTACTTC. Translation: CASSLAWGTGGFETQYF.